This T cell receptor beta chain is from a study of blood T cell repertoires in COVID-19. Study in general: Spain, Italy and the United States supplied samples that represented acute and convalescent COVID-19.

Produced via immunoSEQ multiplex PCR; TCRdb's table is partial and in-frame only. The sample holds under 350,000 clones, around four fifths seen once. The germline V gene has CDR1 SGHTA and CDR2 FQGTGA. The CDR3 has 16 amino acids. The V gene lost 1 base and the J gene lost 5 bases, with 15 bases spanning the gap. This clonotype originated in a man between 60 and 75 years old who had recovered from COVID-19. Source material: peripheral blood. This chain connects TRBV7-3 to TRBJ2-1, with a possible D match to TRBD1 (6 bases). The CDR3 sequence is CASSLMMATGHNEQFF. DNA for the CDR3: TGTGCCAGCAGCTTAATGATGGCGACAGGACACAATGAGCAGTTCTTC.